The 4 T cell receptor beta chains below were found in one sample sequenced in a study of CD8 T cells in Susac syndrome. Random hexamers served to reverse transcribe roughly 0.5 to 1 ug RNA. TCRdb re-called the immunoSEQ multiplex PCR reads through MiXCR, storing one row per CDR3 protein. Of about 120,000 distinct CDR3 sequences in the sample, 90% to 95% were seen once. Material: CD4+ T cells from PBMCs. Receptor source: a human donor with multiple sclerosis.

Only one count was recorded for this clonotype. The V and J genes are TRBV3-1 and TRBJ1-2; the D gene is possibly TRBD1 (6 bases). Trimming left V 0 bases short and J 6 bases short, with 14 bases between. This CDR3 has 15 amino acids. Germline lookup yields CDR1 LGHDT and CDR2 YNNKEL (reference sequence). This CDR3 is CASSQEPPGEHGYTF. The CDR3 nucleotides are TGTGCCAGCAGCCAAGAACCTCCAGGGGAGCATGGCTACACCTTC.

The chain employs TRBV5-6 and TRBJ2-7, with TRBD1 matching 7 bases. After removal of 2 bases from V and 4 bases from J, the junction contained 6 bases not matched to a gene. CDR3 size: 14 residues. The germline V gene has CDR1 SGHDT and CDR2 YYEEEE. CDR3 loop: CASSLLGTAYEQYF. CDR3 nucleotide sequence: TGTGCCAGCAGCTTACTCGGGACAGCGTACGAGCAGTACTTC.

This chain joins TRBV14 and TRBJ2-1, with 7 bases aligning to TRBD1. Per the germline V gene, CDR1 is SGHDN and CDR2 is FVKESK. V lost 0 bases and J lost 2; bases outside the gene matches: 10. The CDR3 is 18 amino acids. The CDR3 loop reads CASSQESLRDRAYNEQFF. The CDR3 DNA reads TGTGCCAGCAGCCAAGAGTCACTCCGGGACAGAGCCTACAATGAGCAGTTCTTC.

The chain joins TRBV15 to TRBJ1-3; D call uncertain. This CDR3 spans 14 amino acids. Between the trimmed V and J ends, which lost 0 bases and 5 bases, there was a span of 8 bases. Germline V lookup: CDR1 LNHNV, CDR2 YYDKDF (reference sequence). The CDR3 bases are TGTGCCACCAGCAGAGATCCCGGGAGAAACACCATATATTTT. Translating it yields CATSRDPGRNTIYF.